Listed below are T cell receptor beta chains from one sample, sequenced in a study of T cells expressing NK-cell markers. Each CDR3 protein gets one entry in TCRdb, which reprocessed the 5' RACE reads and gives no DNA. This sample's table reports about 460,000 distinct CDR3 sequences. Sequencing was done on a sample of blood T cells: a sorted CD56 or NKG2C T cell subset, CD4+ or CD8+ T cells, or bulk PBMC T cells (not recorded which). All receptors derive from a woman in her forties or fifties in good health. CDR3s include the opening cysteine and the closing phenylalanine or tryptophan. Fields, in order: J gene, V gene, CDR3 protein.

J gene: TRBJ2-1
V gene: TRBV20-1
CDR3 protein: CSARRPGATNEQFF

J gene: TRBJ2-2
V gene: TRBV11-3
CDR3 protein: CASSSTSGSRDGELFF

J gene: TRBJ2-5
V gene: TRBV29-1
CDR3 protein: CSAYHPSQETQYF

J gene: TRBJ2-2
V gene: TRBV27
CDR3 protein: CASRILGLPNTGELFF

J gene: TRBJ2-5
V gene: TRBV12-3/TRBV12-4
CDR3 protein: CASSFSVNQETQYF

J gene: TRBJ1-2
V gene: TRBV12-5
CDR3 protein: CASGLRSGYGYTF

J gene: TRBJ1-2
V gene: TRBV4-1
CDR3 protein: CASSAAGTGGYGYTF

J gene: TRBJ2-2
V gene: TRBV10-3
CDR3 protein: CAHQGQQGGELFF

J gene: TRBJ2-1
V gene: TRBV7-3
CDR3 protein: CASSLGRALEQFF

J gene: TRBJ2-6
V gene: TRBV2
CDR3 protein: CASTRHRVSGANVLTF

J gene: TRBJ2-5
V gene: TRBV14
CDR3 protein: CASSQVAGLKETQYF

J gene: TRBJ2-2
V gene: TRBV2
CDR3 protein: CASSEFPGKAGELFF

J gene: TRBJ2-5
V gene: TRBV5-1
CDR3 protein: CASGSTSEEGETQYF

J gene: TRBJ2-7
V gene: TRBV9
CDR3 protein: CASSVGPLGRDEQYF

J gene: TRBJ2-5
V gene: TRBV19
CDR3 protein: CASRSLAGGWLETQYF

J gene: TRBJ1-5
V gene: TRBV12-3/TRBV12-4
CDR3 protein: CASSWDRWDQPQHF

J gene: TRBJ1-5
V gene: TRBV7-6
CDR3 protein: CASSPDSRAWGNQPQHF

J gene: TRBJ1-1
V gene: TRBV10-3
CDR3 protein: CAISPGGSAEAFF

J gene: TRBJ2-4
V gene: TRBV20-1
CDR3 protein: CSATPLAVKNIQYF

J gene: TRBJ2-5
V gene: TRBV7-2
CDR3 protein: CASSLSGFQETQYF

J gene: TRBJ2-1
V gene: TRBV4-2
CDR3 protein: CASSQVPGLGSSFVNEQFF

J gene: TRBJ2-7
V gene: TRBV20-1
CDR3 protein: CSATQGRGEQYF

J gene: TRBJ2-1
V gene: TRBV5-1
CDR3 protein: CASSFRLAGGVEQFF